This passage covers 14 T cell receptor beta chains from one sample sequenced in a study of blood T cell repertoires in COVID-19. Clones were read by immunoSEQ multiplex PCR, and TCRdb kept only the in-frame ones, dropping some. The profile shows about 270,000 clones, 86% of them singletons. The sequenced sample was peripheral blood. Receptor source: an older woman who had recovered from COVID-19.

The V and J genes are TRBV5-1 and TRBJ2-3; D perhaps matches TRBD2 (5 bases). Germline V gives CDR1 SGHRS, CDR2 YFSETQ. CDR3 length: 17 residues. Trimming removed 1 base at V and 3 bases at J, with 18 bases between. CDR3 DNA sequence: TGCGCCAGCAGCTTGAGTTTAGCGTCTTTCAGGACAGATACGCAGTATTTT. This translates into CASSLSLASFRTDTQYF.

On this clone: Other DNA sequences in the sample encode the same CDR3. V is TRBV2 and J is TRBJ2-7; D not resolved. CDR3 length equals 12 residues. In germline, CDR1 is SNHLY, CDR2 FYNNEI. Deletions cut 7 bases from V and 0 bases from J, with 7 bases between. The CDR3 here is CASTRGSYEQYF. CDR3 DNA: TGTGCCAGCACCAGAGGCTCCTACGAGCAGTACTTC.

This chain uses TRBV27 with TRBJ2-7; D perhaps matches TRBD2 (5 bases). V dropped 2 bases and J dropped 3 bases, with 11 bases sitting between them. CDR1 is MNHEY, CDR2 SMNVEV, per germline (reference sequence). The CDR3 is 14 amino acids. The CDR3 DNA follows: TGTGCCAGCAGTTTAACCACTAGAGTCTACGAGCAGTACTTC. Its translation: CASSLTTRVYEQYF.

The chain employs TRBV21-1 and TRBJ1-3; the D segment call TRBD1 is taken from the table without a DNA check. TRBV21-1 is an annotated pseudogene. The CDR3 contains 18 residues. The CDR3 sequence: CASRADGQGYITGNTIYF. The CDR3 nucleotides are TGTGCCAGCAGAGCCGACGGACAGGGATACATAACTGGAAACACCATATATTTT.

The chain couples TRBV5-1 to TRBJ1-4, with D perhaps matching TRBD1 (6 bases). The CDR3 is 14 residues long. CDR1 and CDR2 (germline): SGHRS, YFSETQ. V lost 0 bases, J lost 8 bases, and 11 bases lay in between. The CDR3 region is CASSLGDTDEKLFF. The CDR3 DNA reads TGCGCCAGCAGCTTGGGGGACACGGACGAAAAACTGTTTTTT.

The V and J genes are TRBV21-1 and TRBJ2-4; the table calls TRBD1, which could not be checked here. TRBV21-1 is a documented pseudogene. The CDR3 contains 16 residues. The CDR3 DNA is TGTGCCAGCAGCAAGAACAGGGGCTTGGCCAAAAACATTCAGTACTTC. Amino acid sequence: CASSKNRGLAKNIQYF.

The V call is TRBV1, the J call TRBJ2-5; the DNA was not compared with TRBD2, the D call given in the table. TRBV1 is a documented pseudogene. The CDR3 spans 19 residues. CDR3: CTSSQDMILTGEYQETQYF. In DNA, the CDR3 is TGCACCAGCAGCCAAGATATGATATTAACGGGGGAGTACCAAGAGACCCAGTACTTC.

The chain uses TRBV5-4 and TRBJ2-2, with 9 bases matching TRBD2. Germline V gives CDR1 SGHNT, CDR2 YYREEE (reference sequence). V was clipped by 9 bases and J by 0 bases; unmatched bases: 15. This CDR3 contains 18 residues. The CDR3 region has the DNA TGTGCCACCCGCGGGAGGGACAGCCAAAATTCGAACACCGGGGAGCTGTTTTTT. Amino acids: CATRGRDSQNSNTGELFF.

The genes are TRBV28 and TRBJ1-6; a weak D match, TRBD1 (6 bases). CDR1 is MDHEN, CDR2 SYDVKM, per germline. This CDR3 region has 14 residues. V lost 8 bases and J 9 bases, leaving 17 bases between the germline ends. The chain's CDR3 is CASGGGDSSSPLHF. DNA of the CDR3: TGTGCCAGCGGGGGCGGAGATAGTAGTTCACCCCTCCACTTT.

V gene TRBV10-3 combines with J gene TRBJ1-2; D not resolved. CDR1 and CDR2 (germline): ENHRY, SYGVKD. The CDR3 has 16 amino acids. The V and J ends lost 0 bases and 8 bases respectively, with 19 bases between them. CDR3 protein: CAISESRVYDGYGYTF. The CDR3, as DNA: TGTGCCATCAGTGAGTCGAGAGTGTACGACGGGTACGGCTACACCTTC.

The chain joins TRBV5-5 to TRBJ1-5, with D possibly being TRBD1 (6 bases). V gave up 6 bases and J gave up 1 base, with 17 bases separating them. This CDR3 is built from 16 residues. The germline CDR1 and CDR2 sequences are SGHKS and YYEKEE (reference sequence). This CDR3 is CASTRGGRGSNQPQHF. In DNA form, the CDR3 reads TGTGCCAGCACCCGGGGGGGGCGCGGCAGCAATCAGCCCCAGCATTTT.

The chain joins TRBV7-2 to TRBJ2-3; 7 bases align to TRBD2. Germline V gene data show CDR1 as SGHTA and CDR2 as FQGNSA. Trimming cost V 4 bases and J 0 bases; bases outside gene matches: 7. The CDR3 has 16 amino acids. The CDR3 is CASSWGPGGSTDTQYF. The CDR3 DNA sequence: TGTGCCAGCAGCTGGGGCCCCGGGGGGAGCACAGATACGCAGTATTTT.

The rearrangement links TRBV20-1 to TRBJ2-3; no clear D. Germline V gives CDR1 DFQATT, CDR2 SNEGSKA (reference sequence). The CDR3 consists of 15 residues. Trimming pared 3 bases from V and 2 bases from J, leaving 15 bases between. The chain's CDR3 is CSASFSERYTDTQYF. CDR3 in DNA: TGCAGTGCTAGTTTCAGCGAGAGGTACACAGATACGCAGTATTTT.

The rearrangement links TRBV11-2 to TRBJ2-6; D gene ambiguous. CDR3 length equals 16 residues. The V gene's germline CDR1 is SGHAT and CDR2 FQNNGV. Trimming pared 4 bases from V and 0 bases from J, leaving 10 bases between. The CDR3: CASSSRRSSGANVLTF. CDR3 DNA: TGTGCCAGCAGCTCCCGACGGAGCTCTGGGGCCAACGTCCTGACTTTC.